One sample yielded the 20 T cell receptor beta chains listed below, sequenced in a study of identical twins. TCRdb itself ran the 5' RACE reads through MiXCR, one entry per CDR3 protein. The sample contains approximately 630,000 distinct CDR3 sequences, 7.1% of which appear only once. This sample was also put to use in a study of yellow fever vaccine responses in identical twins.

Material for sequencing was PBMCs. The source is a young woman in good health.

This clonotype came up many times. The V call is TRBV12-3 or TRBV12-4, the J call TRBJ2-1, with a tentative D call TRBD2 (7 bases). The CDR3 runs 12 residues. V was trimmed by 5 bases and J by 12 bases, leaving 14 bases between them. The CDR3 region is CASSPGGRGQFF. The CDR3 nucleotides are TGTGCCAGCAGTCCCGGGGGGCGCGGGCAGTTCTTC.

This clonotype was seen repeatedly, ten times or more. The chain links TRBV27 to TRBJ1-5; D not certain. From germline, CDR1 is MNHEY and CDR2 SMNVEV (reference sequence). The germline V and J ends were trimmed by 2 bases and 3 bases, with 8 bases remaining between them. This CDR3 has 14 amino acids. The CDR3: CASSLRAVNQPQHF. For the CDR3, the DNA is TGTGCCAGCAGTTTAAGGGCAGTCAATCAGCCCCAGCATTTT.

This clonotype was counted a few times. The gene calls are TRBV6-8 and TRBJ1-5; perhaps TRBD1 as D (5 bases). Per the germline V gene, CDR1 is MNHGY and CDR2 is SAAAGT. Trimming stripped 5 bases from V and 3 bases from J, with 23 bases between. The CDR3 sequence is 18 residues long. For the CDR3, the DNA is TGTGCCAGCAGTGGTGAACAGAAGGTTTTAGGGGCCAATCAGCCCCAGCATTTT. Its translation is CASSGEQKVLGANQPQHF.

This clonotype was seen repeatedly, ten times or more. The chain employs TRBV5-1 and TRBJ2-3; the match to TRBD2 covers 13 bases. The CDR3 is 18 amino acids. Germline CDR1 SGHRS, CDR2 YFSETQ. V was pared by 5 bases and J by 4 bases, with 13 bases of the junction left unmatched. CDR3 sequence (DNA): TGCGCCAGCAGTTCACTAGCGGGGGGGCCCGCTGTTGCAGATACGCAGTATTTT. Translation gives CASSSLAGGPAVADTQYF.

This clonotype was seen only a few times. This chain connects TRBV29-1 to TRBJ1-2; D is uncertain. Germline assignment: CDR1 SQVTM and CDR2 ANQGSEA. Trimming took 6 bases from V and 6 from J, leaving 11 bases between them. The CDR3 length is 11 residues. Here the CDR3 reads CSVNVGNGYTF. The CDR3 DNA follows: TGCAGCGTAAATGTAGGGAATGGCTACACCTTC.

This chain uses TRBV11-2 with TRBJ1-5; maybe TRBD1 (5 bases). V shed 5 bases and J shed 0 bases, with 11 bases lying between them. This CDR3 region has 15 residues. Germline values: CDR1 SGHAT, CDR2 FQNNGV. CDR3 amino acids: CASSARDGSNQPQHF. The CDR3 DNA reads TGTGCCAGCAGCGCCCGGGACGGTAGCAATCAGCCCCAGCATTTT. Full variable domain (outside the CDR3, taken from reference TRBV11-2 and TRBJ1-5): EAGVAQSPRYKIIEKRQSVAFWCNPISGHATLYWYQQILGQGPKLLIQFQNNGVVDDSQLPKDRFSAERLKGVDSTLKIQPAKLEDSAVYLCASSARDGSNQPQHFGDGTRLSIL.

This clonotype was detected ten times or more. The chain carries TRBV12-3 or TRBV12-4 and TRBJ2-3, with 15 bases that match TRBD2. The length of the CDR3 is 16 residues. With V trimmed by 4 bases and J by 5 bases, 4 bases remained unmatched. CDR3 in amino acids: CASSSWTSGRGDTQYF. In DNA form, the CDR3 reads TGTGCCAGCAGTTCCTGGACTAGCGGGAGGGGAGATACGCAGTATTTT.

V is TRBV28 and J is TRBJ2-1; D tentatively reads TRBD1 or TRBD2 (5 bases each). Trimming removed 10 bases at V and 7 bases at J, with 26 bases between. CDR1 and CDR2 from the germline V gene are MDHEN and SYDVKM. The CDR3 totals 16 residues. Here the CDR3 DNA reads TGTGCCACCCATTTCGGGGCGGTCGGTGGGGCAAATGAGCAGTTCTTC. It yields the protein CATHFGAVGGANEQFF.

This clonotype was counted many times. The chain uses TRBV7-8 and TRBJ2-4; weak D call: TRBD1 (5 bases). V lost 5 bases to trimming and J lost 8 bases, with 7 bases between them. The CDR3 is 11 amino acids. From germline, CDR1 is SGHVS and CDR2 FQNEAQ. The CDR3 sequence: CASSLGDIQYF. The CDR3 bases are TGTGCCAGCAGCCTAGGGGACATTCAGTACTTC.

This clonotype occurred a few times. The CDR3 region is CASSRTEGYGYTF. The CDR3 DNA sequence: TGTGCCAGCAGCCGGACGGAGGGCTATGGCTACACCTTC. The rearrangement links TRBV7-9 to TRBJ1-2, with D hard to call. The germline V and J ends were trimmed by 5 bases and 4 bases, with 11 bases remaining between them. The CDR3 runs to 13 residues. Germline V gene data show CDR1 as SEHNR and CDR2 as FQNEAQ (reference sequence). Full variable domain (remainder filled in from reference TRBV7-9 and TRBJ1-2): DTGVSQNPRHKITKRGQNVTFRCDPISEHNRLYWYRQTLGQGPEFLTYFQNEAQLEKSRLLSDRFSAERPKGSFSTLEIQRTEQGDSAMYLCASSRTEGYGYTFGSGTRLTVV.

This clonotype was picked up many times. The V and J genes are TRBV10-3 and TRBJ2-1; D remains unclear. Per germline, CDR1 ENHRY and CDR2 SYGVKD. The V end lost 10 bases, the J end lost 6 bases, and 10 bases lay between the germline ends. The CDR3 is 11 amino acids. CDR3 amino acids: CATSLANEQFF. Here the CDR3 DNA reads TGTGCCACGAGCCTGGCCAATGAGCAGTTCTTC.

In this sample, this clonotype turned up many times. This chain links TRBV7-9 with TRBJ2-7, with a possible D match to TRBD1 (5 bases). The ends were cut back, 5 bases at V and 6 bases at J, with 8 bases in the middle. The CDR3 extends over 11 amino acids. Germline values: CDR1 SEHNR, CDR2 FQNEAQ (reference sequence). CDR3 DNA sequence: TGTGCCAGCAGCGTCACAGGCGAGCAGTACTTC. Its protein product is CASSVTGEQYF.

This clonotype was counted between two and nine times. The rearrangement uses TRBV28 and TRBJ2-7; D is uncertain. V was clipped by 2 bases and J by 1 base, with 18 bases between them. The CDR3 length is 17 residues. Germline CDR1 is MDHEN and CDR2 is SYDVKM. CDR3 nucleotides: TGTGCCAGCAGTTTAAAGCTTGGCCCGGCCGCGTCCTACGAGCAGTACTTC. It is translated as CASSLKLGPAASYEQYF.

The chain has TRBV20-1 and TRBJ2-7; 10 nucleotides line up with TRBD2. V was clipped by 7 bases and J by 3 bases; unmatched bases: 3. Germline V CDR1 and CDR2: DFQATT, SNEGSKA (reference sequence). The CDR3 is made up of 12 amino acids. Written as DNA, the CDR3 is TGCAGTGTCCCTAGCGGGAGCTACGAGCAGTACGTC. Translating it yields CSVPSGSYEQYV.

The chain couples TRBV7-9 to TRBJ2-7; D is unclear. Germline-derived CDR1 and CDR2 are SEHNR and FQNEAQ (reference sequence). V lost 3 bases and J lost 0, with 15 bases in between. This CDR3 has 16 amino acids. CDR3 sequence reads: CASSFSFGDTSYEQYF. CDR3 DNA sequence: TGTGCCAGCAGCTTTAGTTTTGGCGACACCTCCTACGAGCAGTACTTC.

V gene TRBV29-1 combines with J gene TRBJ2-2; weak D call: TRBD2 (6 bases). The germline V gene has CDR1 SQVTM and CDR2 ANQGSEA. The CDR3 sequence is 13 residues long. V lost 4 bases to trimming and J lost 7 bases, with 13 bases between them. The CDR3 sequence is CSVVPDGGGELFF. Here the CDR3 DNA reads TGCAGCGTTGTTCCAGACGGGGGCGGGGAGCTGTTTTTT.

This clonotype was detected only a few times. V and J are TRBV20-1 and TRBJ2-7; D is unclear. Germline loops: CDR1 DFQATT, CDR2 SNEGSKA (reference sequence). The CDR3 runs 12 residues. V lost 7 bases, J lost 1 base, and 11 bases lay in between. The CDR3 loop reads CSGMDGSYEQYF. CDR3 in DNA: TGCAGTGGCATGGACGGATCCTACGAGCAGTACTTC.

This clonotype came up once. Sequence at one end of the junction differs from germline and may be a read error. CDR3 amino acids: CCADIGTTNTDTQYF. The CDR3 DNA sequence: TGCTGTGCCGACATCGGGACTACCAACACAGATACGCAGTATTTT. The chain couples TRBV20-1 to TRBJ2-3; 7 nucleotides line up with TRBD2. This CDR3 has 15 residues. Germline V CDR1 and CDR2: DFQATT, SNEGSKA (reference sequence).

This clonotype came up many times. The chain links TRBV28 to TRBJ1-5, with 7 nucleotides matching TRBD1. Germline V gene lookup returns CDR1 MDHEN and CDR2 SYDVKM. The CDR3 length is 13 residues. J lost 8 bases, V lost 6 bases, and 7 bases had no gene match. CDR3 bases: TGTGCCAGCAGACCGGACAGGCCTAAGCCCCAGCATTTT. Protein product: CASRPDRPKPQHF.

This clonotype showed up just a few times. Relative to the germline gene, one junction end is altered; a read error may explain this. V usage is TRBV12-3 or TRBV12-4 and J usage is TRBJ2-7, with unresolved D. The CDR3 length is 13 residues. DNA for the CDR3: TGTGCCAGCAGTTTGATCCAGTGGGGTCCTCGTCACTTC. This translates into CASSLIQWGPRHF.